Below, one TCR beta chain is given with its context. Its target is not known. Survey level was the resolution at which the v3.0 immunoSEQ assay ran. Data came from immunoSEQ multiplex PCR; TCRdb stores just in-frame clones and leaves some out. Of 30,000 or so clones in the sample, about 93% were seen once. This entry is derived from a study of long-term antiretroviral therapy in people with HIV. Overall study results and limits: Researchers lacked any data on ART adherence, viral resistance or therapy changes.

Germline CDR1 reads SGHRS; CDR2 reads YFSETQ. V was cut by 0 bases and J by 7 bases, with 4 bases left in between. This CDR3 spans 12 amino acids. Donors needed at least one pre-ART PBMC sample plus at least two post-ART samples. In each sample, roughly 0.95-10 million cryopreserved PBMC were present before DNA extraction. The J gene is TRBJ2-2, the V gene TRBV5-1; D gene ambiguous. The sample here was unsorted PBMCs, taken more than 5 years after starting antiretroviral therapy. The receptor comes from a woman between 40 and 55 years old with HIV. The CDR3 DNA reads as TGCGCCAGCAGCTTGGATTACGGGGAGCTGTTTTTT. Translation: CASSLDYGELFF.